A selection of T cell receptor beta chains follows, all from one sample in a study of blood T cell repertoires in COVID-19. The table came from immunoSEQ multiplex PCR; TCRdb's copy has only in-frame clones and leaves some out. This table has approximately 300,000 clones, around 90% appearing once. The sample comprised PBMCs or T cells enriched from blood (not recorded which). Every receptor here comes from a woman aged 25 to 39 who had recovered from COVID-19. Both conserved end residues are part of each CDR3. The D gene is left open where the match is weak. Clone size appears in some rows only: once, few, many, or a class for an expanded clone.

abundance,v_gene,d_gene,j_gene,CDR3aa,CDR3nt
NA,TRBV7-9,NA,TRBJ1-1,CASSRREGVDTEAFF,TGTGCCAGCAGCCGTCGAGAGGGGGTTGACACTGAAGCTTTCTTT
NA,TRBV19,NA,TRBJ2-3,CASSIGGIGAQYF,TGTGCCAGTAGTATAGGCGGCATAGGGGCGCAGTATTTT
NA,TRBV4-1,TRBD2,TRBJ2-3,CASSSGLAGVPDTQYF,TGCGCCAGCAGCTCGGGACTAGCGGGGGTCCCAGATACGCAGTATTTT
NA,TRBV3-1/TRBV3-2,NA,TRBJ1-5,CASSPGQINQPQHF,TGTGCCAGCAGCCCCGGACAGATTAATCAGCCCCAGCATTTT
NA,TRBV11-2,NA,TRBJ1-1,CASSSNSGAFF,TGTGCCAGCAGCTCGAACTCCGGAGCTTTCTTT
NA,TRBV11-2,NA,TRBJ1-6,CASSLDKGVGSPLHF,TGTGCCAGCAGCTTAGATAAGGGGGTTGGGTCACCCCTCCACTTT
NA,TRBV15,TRBD1,TRBJ2-7,CATSSSPDRPEQYF,TGTGCCACCAGCAGCAGCCCGGACAGGCCCGAGCAGTACTTC
few,TRBV7-8,NA,TRBJ2-7,CASSPRGWEQYF,TGTGCCAGCAGCCCCCGAGGTTGGGAGCAGTACTTC
NA,TRBV5-6,TRBD2,TRBJ2-7,CASSYPGGYEQYF,TGTGCCAGCAGCTACCCCGGGGGGTACGAGCAGTACTTC
NA,TRBV29-1,NA,TRBJ2-5,CSVSWAGFVRETQYF,TGCAGCGTTAGTTGGGCAGGCTTTGTACGAGAGACCCAGTACTTC
NA,TRBV4-2,TRBD2,TRBJ2-3,CASSWLAGGTDTQYF,TGTGCCAGCAGCTGGCTAGCGGGCGGCACAGATACGCAGTATTTT
NA,TRBV6-5,TRBD1,TRBJ1-6,CASSYSGQINSPLHF,TGTGCCAGCAGTTACTCGGGACAGATTAATTCACCCCTCCACTTT
NA,TRBV23-1,TRBD1,TRBJ1-1,CASTFRQGAYTEAFF,TGCGCCAGCACCTTCCGACAGGGGGCTTACACTGAAGCTTTCTTT
NA,TRBV19,NA,TRBJ1-3,CASTPLGDTGNTIYF,TGTGCCAGTACGCCCTTGGGGGACACCGGAAACACCATATATTTT
NA,TRBV12-3/TRBV12-4,TRBD1,TRBJ1-2,CASRMDRDGYTF,TGTGCCAGCAGAATGGACAGGGACGGCTACACCTTC
few,TRBV11-1,TRBD1,TRBJ2-2,CASSLRQGSTGELFF,TGTGCCAGCAGCTTACGACAGGGAAGTACCGGGGAGCTGTTTTTT
NA,TRBV3-1/TRBV3-2,NA,TRBJ1-2,CASTPRGAGGYTF,TGTGCCAGCACCCCACGGGGGGCTGGAGGCTACACCTTC
once,TRBV5-4,TRBD1,TRBJ2-7,CASSLQGAPYEQYF,TGTGCCAGCAGCTTACAGGGGGCCCCCTACGAGCAGTACTTC
NA,TRBV2,TRBD1,TRBJ1-2,CASSIRQGAHGYTF,TGTGCCAGCAGTATCAGACAGGGGGCACATGGCTACACCTTC
NA,TRBV6-4,NA,TRBJ2-3,CASSPEGRGGSTDTQYF,TGTGCCAGCAGCCCCGAGGGGAGAGGGGGTAGCACAGATACGCAGTATTTT
NA,TRBV19,TRBD1,TRBJ1-5,CASRTDRDQPQHF,TGTGCCAGTAGGACCGACAGGGATCAGCCCCAGCATTTT
once,TRBV10-1,TRBD1,TRBJ2-3,CASSEEDRGPSDTQYF,TGCGCCAGCAGTGAAGAGGACAGGGGGCCCTCAGATACGCAGTATTTT
NA,TRBV18,NA,TRBJ1-1,CASSPSGVTEAFF,TGTGCCAGCTCACCATCCGGAGTCACTGAAGCTTTCTTT
NA,TRBV27,TRBD2,TRBJ2-2,CASSFTSGGAAGELFF,TGTGCCAGCAGTTTTACTAGCGGGGGGGCCGCGGGGGAGCTGTTTTTT
once,TRBV5-1,NA,TRBJ2-5,CASSQGQNLQETQYF,TGCGCCAGCAGCCAAGGACAGAACCTGCAAGAGACCCAGTACTTC
NA,TRBV11-2,TRBD2,TRBJ2-1,CASSRAGGNYNEQFF,TGTGCCAGCAGCAGAGCGGGGGGGAATTACAATGAGCAGTTCTTC
NA,TRBV7-8,NA,TRBJ2-3,CASSKEKTTGYGPDTQYF,TGTGCCAGCAGCAAGGAAAAGACTACAGGGTACGGTCCAGATACGCAGTATTTT
NA,TRBV6-1,TRBD1,TRBJ2-6,CASSDGQALSGANVLTF,TGTGCCAGCAGTGACGGACAGGCGCTCTCTGGGGCCAACGTCCTGACTTTC
NA,TRBV6-2/TRBV6-3,TRBD1,TRBJ1-5,CASSSTGENQPQHF,TGTGCCAGCAGTTCGACAGGGGAGAATCAGCCCCAGCATTTT
NA,TRBV29-1,TRBD1,TRBJ1-2,CSARDRGLYGYTF,TGCAGCGCCCGGGACAGGGGGTTATATGGCTACACCTTC
once,TRBV30,TRBD1,TRBJ1-5,CAWSSGQGNQPQHF,TGTGCCTGGAGCTCGGGACAGGGGAATCAGCCCCAGCATTTT
NA,TRBV19,NA,TRBJ2-3,CASSLEFQGGTDTQYF,TGTGCCAGTAGCCTAGAGTTTCAGGGTGGCACAGATACGCAGTATTTT
few,TRBV4-3,NA,TRBJ2-7,CASSQDRAGAYEQYF,TGCGCCAGCAGCCAAGATCGGGCAGGGGCCTACGAGCAGTACTTC
few,TRBV2,TRBD1,TRBJ2-7,CASGDRAPYEQYF,TGTGCCAGCGGGGACAGGGCCCCCTACGAGCAGTACTTC
NA,TRBV11-3,NA,TRBJ1-1,CASSPSRGTNTEAFF,TGTGCCAGCAGCCCGAGTCGGGGGACGAACACTGAAGCTTTCTTT
NA,TRBV30,NA,TRBJ1-1,CAWSGGIEAFF,TGTGCCTGGAGTGGAGGGATTGAAGCTTTCTTT
NA,TRBV4-1,TRBD1,TRBJ1-6,CASSQRQGGSPLHF,TGCGCCAGCAGCCAAAGACAGGGTGGATCACCCCTCCACTTT
NA,TRBV11-1,NA,TRBJ2-5,CASSLGQRETQYF,TGTGCCAGCAGCTTAGGACAGCGAGAGACCCAGTACTTC
NA,TRBV9,NA,TRBJ1-1,CASSVGIEMNTEAFF,TGTGCCAGCAGCGTCGGTATTGAGATGAACACTGAAGCTTTCTTT
NA,TRBV14,TRBD2,TRBJ2-3,CASSQRTSGADTQYF,TGTGCCAGCAGCCAGAGGACTAGCGGGGCAGATACGCAGTATTTT
NA,TRBV5-1,NA,TRBJ1-5,CASSLGQDNQPQHF,TGCGCCAGCAGCTTGGGACAGGACAATCAGCCCCAGCATTTT
NA,TRBV19,NA,TRBJ1-3,CASSIKSSGNTIYF,TGTGCCAGTAGTATAAAGAGCTCTGGAAACACCATATATTTT
NA,TRBV18,TRBD1,TRBJ1-5,CASSPGQGAKAQPQHF,TGTGCCAGCTCCCCGGGACAGGGGGCGAAGGCCCAGCCCCAGCATTTT
once,TRBV25-1,NA,TRBJ1-2,CASSRTDYGYTF,TGTGCCAGCAGCCGGACAGACTATGGCTACACCTTC
NA,TRBV7-9,NA,TRBJ1-5,CASSQTTGGNQPQHF,TGTGCCAGCAGCCAAACCACGGGGGGGAATCAGCCCCAGCATTTT
NA,TRBV6-1,TRBD2,TRBJ2-7,CASSDWGGSSYEQYF,TGTGCCAGCAGTGATTGGGGGGGGAGCTCCTACGAGCAGTACTTC
NA,TRBV19,TRBD2,TRBJ2-3,CASSPGGAHTDTQYF,TGTGCCAGTAGCCCCGGGGGGGCCCACACAGATACGCAGTATTTT
NA,TRBV4-1,NA,TRBJ2-2,CASRPSSESANTGELFF,TGCGCCAGCAGACCTTCCTCGGAGTCAGCGAACACCGGGGAGCTGTTTTTT
NA,TRBV30,TRBD1,TRBJ1-3,CAWSRGLAGNTIYF,TGTGCCTGGAGCAGGGGGCTTGCTGGAAACACCATATATTTT
NA,TRBV4-3,NA,TRBJ2-2,CASSQLEGLTGELFF,TGCGCCAGCAGCCAATTGGAGGGGCTCACCGGGGAGCTGTTTTTT
NA,TRBV5-4,NA,TRBJ1-1,CASSLVGLKDTEAFF,TGTGCCAGCAGCTTGGTGGGGCTGAAGGACACTGAAGCTTTCTTT
NA,TRBV19,TRBD2,TRBJ2-1,CASSISGGVGGEQFF,TGTGCCAGTAGTATTAGCGGGGGGGTTGGTGGGGAGCAGTTCTTC
NA,TRBV19,NA,TRBJ1-3,CASSIGQPGNTIYF,TGTGCCAGTAGTATCGGACAGCCTGGAAACACCATATATTTT
NA,TRBV6-5,NA,TRBJ1-6,CASNRGTVNSPLHF,TGTGCCAGCAACCGAGGCACGGTAAATTCACCCCTCCACTTT
NA,TRBV7-2,NA,TRBJ1-1,CASSFARMNTEAFF,TGTGCCAGCAGCTTTGCGCGAATGAACACTGAAGCTTTCTTT
NA,TRBV7-9,NA,TRBJ2-1,CASSLAGRVYNEQFF,TGTGCCAGCAGCTTAGCTGGTCGGGTATACAATGAGCAGTTCTTC
NA,TRBV5-4,TRBD1,TRBJ2-1,CASSLVGTGSYNEQFF,TGTGCCAGCAGCTTGGTAGGGACAGGCTCCTACAATGAGCAGTTCTTC